These 16 T cell receptor beta chains share one sample of origin, sequenced in a study of cytomegalovirus exposure and HLA in healthy donors. Amplification used 60 Vbeta primers and 13 Jbeta primers. Using immunoSEQ multiplex PCR, the repertoire was profiled, and TCRdb retains in-frame clones only, with some absent. In the table there are about 150,000 clones, approximately 80% of which are singletons. What was sequenced was PBMCs. The receptors here all came from a woman aged 35 to 49 in good health and CMV-seropositive.

The genes are TRBV15 and TRBJ1-4; 7 positions agree with TRBD1. The CDR3 runs to 16 residues. J lost 2 bases, V lost 5 bases, and 8 bases had no gene match. CDR1 is LNHNV and CDR2 is YYDKDF in the germline V gene (reference sequence). CDR3 coding DNA: TGTGCCACCAGCCGCGGACAGGCGAGCACTAATGAAAAACTGTTTTTT. It is translated as CATSRGQASTNEKLFF.

Note on this clone: One end of the junction varies from germline; a read error may be responsible. The V gene is TRBV7-9, the J gene TRBJ2-2, with D possibly being TRBD2 (5 bases). The CDR3 length is 15 residues. Germline V CDR1 and CDR2: SEHNR, FQNEAQ (reference sequence). The CDR3 here is CSSSLSAVNTGELFF. The CDR3 DNA follows: TGTTCCAGCAGCTTATCAGCGGTGAACACCGGGGAGCTGTTTTTT. Complete variable domain (other parts from reference TRBV7-9 and TRBJ2-2): DTGVSQNPRHKITKRGQNVTFRCDPISEHNRLYWYRQTLGQGPEFLTYFQNEAQLEKSRLLSDRFSAERPKGSFSTLEIQRTEQGDSAMYLCSSSLSAVNTGELFFGEGSRLTVL.

This clone was recorded only once. The chain uses TRBV30 and TRBJ1-6; D possibly corresponds to TRBD1 (5 bases). Trimming removed 0 bases at V and 7 bases at J, with 10 bases between. The CDR3 contains 14 residues. Germline assignment: CDR1 GTSNPN and CDR2 SVGIG (reference sequence). DNA for the CDR3: TGTGCCTGGAGTGTTGGAGGGACGAATTCACCCCTCCACTTT. It specifies CAWSVGGTNSPLHF.

This clone appeared once. The chain uses TRBV7-8 and TRBJ2-1; D might be TRBD1 (6 bases). The CDR3 is 17 residues long. CDR1 is SGHVS and CDR2 is FQNEAQ in the germline V gene. V was trimmed by 1 base and J by 2 bases, leaving 15 bases between them. In nucleotides, the CDR3 is TGTGCCAGCAGCTTAGGAGGGGGAGCGGTTCCCTACAATGAGCAGTTCTTC. Protein: CASSLGGGAVPYNEQFF.

The V gene is TRBV10-2, the J gene TRBJ2-3; TRBD2 matches at 7 bases. CDR1 and CDR2 (germline): WSHSY, SAAADI. The CDR3 sequence is 15 residues long. V gave up 5 bases and J gave up 0 bases; unmatched junction bases: 5. CDR3 loop: CASSSAGVSTDTQYF. For the CDR3, the DNA is TGCGCCAGCAGTTCCGCGGGGGTAAGCACAGATACGCAGTATTTT.

In this sample, this clone turned up a few times. The V call is TRBV10-3, the J call TRBJ2-5; possible D gene TRBD2, 6 bases. Deletions cut 8 bases from V and 4 bases from J, with 14 bases between. The CDR3 spans 13 residues. In germline, CDR1 is ENHRY, CDR2 SYGVKD. The CDR3 bases are TGTGCCATCGGAAAAGCAGCGGGAGAGACCCAGTACTTC. It translates to CAIGKAAGETQYF.

This clone was counted only a few times. An end of the junction differs from the germline gene, which may be a read error. The rearrangement links TRBV5-5 to TRBJ2-7; D may be TRBD2 (7 bases). Germline V CDR1 and CDR2: SGHKS, YYEKEE (reference sequence). There are 12 residues in the CDR3. The CDR3 DNA reads TGTGCCAGCAGCTCCATCGGGGGGCCAGGACAGTTC. Its translation is CASSSIGGPGQF.

This clone was picked up one time. The rearrangement links TRBV6-6 to TRBJ1-1, with a tentative D call TRBD1 (6 bases). Trimming removed 7 bases from V and 5 bases from J, with 17 bases in between. CDR3 size: 14 residues. The germline CDR1 and CDR2 sequences are MNHNY and SVGAGI (reference sequence). CDR3 nucleotide sequence: TGTGCCAGCAACCCATCCCCTCAGGGGACTGAAGCTTTCTTT. It specifies CASNPSPQGTEAFF.

The rearrangement links TRBV19 to TRBJ2-1; D is undetermined. CDR3 size: 13 residues. Trimming stripped 2 bases from V and 6 bases from J, with 8 bases between. The germline V gene encodes CDR1 LNHDA and CDR2 SQIVND (reference sequence). The CDR3 here is CASSISTSNEQFF. CDR3 nucleotide sequence: TGTGCCAGTAGTATAAGTACGAGCAATGAGCAGTTCTTC. The full variable domain, completed using reference TRBV19 and TRBJ2-1, is DGGITQSPKYLFRKEGQNVTLSCEQNLNHDAMYWYRQDPGQGLRLIYYSQIVNDFQKGDIAEGYSVSREKKESFPLTVTSAQKNPTAFYLCASSISTSNEQFFGPGTRLTVL.

The rearrangement joins TRBV6-5 to TRBJ1-4; possibly TRBD1 for D (5 bases). The CDR3 length is 11 residues. V was shortened by 5 bases and J by 13 bases, with 11 bases between the two germline ends. Germline assignment: CDR1 MNHEY and CDR2 SVGAGI. CDR3 coding DNA: TGTGCCAGCAGTGAACCAGGGATACTGTTTTTT. Encoded protein: CASSEPGILFF.

The chain combines TRBV7-3 with TRBJ2-2, with D perhaps matching TRBD2 (5 bases). Deletions cut 7 bases from V and 1 base from J, with 10 bases between. Germline-derived CDR1 and CDR2 are SGHTA and FQGTGA. The CDR3 covers 14 residues. The CDR3 coding sequence is TGTGCCAGCAAACCGGGGATGAACACCGGGGAGCTGTTTTTT. Encoded protein: CASKPGMNTGELFF. The whole variable domain, remainder taken from reference TRBV7-3 and TRBJ2-2, is GAGVSQTPSNKVTEKGKYVELRCDPISGHTALYWYRQSLGQGPEFLIYFQGTGAADDSGLPNDRFFAVRPEGSVSTLKIQRTERGDSAVYLCASKPGMNTGELFFGEGSRLTVL.

This clone was observed a single time. The genes are TRBV5-1 and TRBJ2-5, with D perhaps matching TRBD2 (6 bases). This CDR3 contains 17 residues. Trimming took 0 bases from V and 9 from J, leaving 24 bases between them. In germline, CDR1 is SGHRS, CDR2 YFSETQ. CDR3 loop: CASSLEGSGALSRAQYF. Written as DNA, the CDR3 is TGCGCCAGCAGCTTGGAGGGTAGCGGAGCCTTATCGAGGGCCCAGTACTTC.

J is TRBJ2-1 and V is TRBV28; 8 nucleotides align to TRBD1. The V gene end was trimmed by 1 base and the J gene end by 0 bases; junction bases not matched to a gene: 8. The CDR3 spans 18 residues. Germline values: CDR1 MDHEN, CDR2 SYDVKM. CDR3 DNA sequence: TGTGCCAGCAGTTTATCCCAAACAGGGGGAAGCTCCTACAATGAGCAGTTCTTC. Its translation: CASSLSQTGGSSYNEQFF. Full variable domain (missing parts from reference TRBV28 and TRBJ2-1): DVKVTQSSRYLVKRTGEKVFLECVQDMDHENMFWYRQDPGLGLRLIYFSYDVKMKEKGDIPEGYSVSREKKERFSLILESASTNQTSMYLCASSLSQTGGSSYNEQFFGPGTRLTVL.

The chain carries TRBV7-9 and TRBJ1-2; the D is unclear. The germline gives CDR1 SEHNR, CDR2 FQNEAQ (reference sequence). Trimming took 1 base from V and 0 from J, leaving 9 bases between them. CDR3 size: 15 residues. In DNA form, the CDR3 reads TGTGCCAGCAGCTTAGTCGCCCTAGCTAACTATGGCTACACCTTC. Its protein product is CASSLVALANYGYTF.

The chain couples TRBV5-6 to TRBJ2-3, with TRBD2 matching over 11 bases. The V gene end was trimmed by 5 bases and the J gene end by 0 bases; junction bases not matched to a gene: 2. Germline V gene sequence: CDR1 SGHDT, CDR2 YYEEEE. The CDR3 is 15 residues long. The CDR3 region is CASSLAGGSTDTQYF. The CDR3 DNA follows: TGTGCCAGCAGTCTAGCGGGGGGTAGCACAGATACGCAGTATTTT.

The chain uses TRBV7-9 and TRBJ2-2; 8 bases are a match to TRBD2. The CDR3 has 18 residues. Germline-derived CDR1 and CDR2 are SEHNR and FQNEAQ (reference sequence). V trimming: 5 bases; J trimming: 5 bases; junction bases outside the gene matches: 16. The CDR3 nucleotides read TGTGCCAGCAGCCATTTTTATCGAGCGGGAGCGGGAACCGGGGAGCTGTTTTTT. Amino acid sequence: CASSHFYRAGAGTGELFF.